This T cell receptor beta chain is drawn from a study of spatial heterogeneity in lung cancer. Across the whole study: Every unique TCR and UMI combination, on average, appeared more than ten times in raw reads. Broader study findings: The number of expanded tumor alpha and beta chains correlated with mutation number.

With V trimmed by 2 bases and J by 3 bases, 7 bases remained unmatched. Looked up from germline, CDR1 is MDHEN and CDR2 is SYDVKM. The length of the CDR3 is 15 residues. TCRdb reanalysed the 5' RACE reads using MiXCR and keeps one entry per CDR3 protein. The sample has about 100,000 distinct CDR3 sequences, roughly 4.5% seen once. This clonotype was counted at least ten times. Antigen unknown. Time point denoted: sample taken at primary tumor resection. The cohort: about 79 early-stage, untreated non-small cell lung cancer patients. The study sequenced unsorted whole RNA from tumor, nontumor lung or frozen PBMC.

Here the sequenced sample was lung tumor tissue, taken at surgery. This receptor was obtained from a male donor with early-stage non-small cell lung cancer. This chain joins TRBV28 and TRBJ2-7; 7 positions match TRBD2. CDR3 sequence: CASSLRGGPYYEQYF. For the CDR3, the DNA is TGTGCCAGCAGTTTACGCGGGGGACCCTACTACGAGCAGTACTTC.